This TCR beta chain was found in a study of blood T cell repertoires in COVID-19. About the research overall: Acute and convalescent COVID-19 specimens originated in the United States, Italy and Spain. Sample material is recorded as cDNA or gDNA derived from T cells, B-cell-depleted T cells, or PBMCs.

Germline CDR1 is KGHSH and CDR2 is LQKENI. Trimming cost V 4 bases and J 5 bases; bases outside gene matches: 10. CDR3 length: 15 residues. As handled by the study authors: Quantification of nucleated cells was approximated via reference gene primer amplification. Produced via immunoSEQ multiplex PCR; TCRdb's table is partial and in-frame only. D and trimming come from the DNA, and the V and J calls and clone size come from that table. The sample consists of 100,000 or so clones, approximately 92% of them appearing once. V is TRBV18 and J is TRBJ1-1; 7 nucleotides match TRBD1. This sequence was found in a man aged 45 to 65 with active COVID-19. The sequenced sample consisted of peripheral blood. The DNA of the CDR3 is TGTGCCAGCTCACAGGGGGCAGTTCAGGGGACTGAAGCTTTCTTT. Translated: CASSQGAVQGTEAFF.